This T cell receptor beta chain was sequenced during a study of cytomegalovirus exposure and HLA in healthy donors. Likely unrecorded immune exposures existed in these nominally healthy donors. V dropped 4 bases and J dropped 1; count of bases not matched to a gene: 4. The CDR3 has 14 amino acids. Germline CDR1 SEHNR, CDR2 FQNEAQ (reference sequence). Both 60 Vbeta primers and 13 Jbeta primers went into the PCR. Only in-frame clones appear in the TCRdb table, and some are missing; sequencing was by immunoSEQ multiplex PCR. In the table there are approximately 260,000 clones, 84% of which are singletons. This clone was seen a single time.

The TCR was taken from a woman aged 40 to 50 in good health and CMV-seropositive. Material for sequencing was PBMCs. The chain employs TRBV7-9 and TRBJ2-7; TRBD1 matches at 7 bases. In DNA form, the CDR3 reads TGTGCCAGCAGCTCGGGACAGACATCCTACGAGCAGTACTTC. Its protein product is CASSSGQTSYEQYF. Full variable domain (missing parts from reference TRBV7-9 and TRBJ2-7): DTGVSQNPRHKITKRGQNVTFRCDPISEHNRLYWYRQTLGQGPEFLTYFQNEAQLEKSRLLSDRFSAERPKGSFSTLEIQRTEQGDSAMYLCASSSGQTSYEQYFGPGTRLTVT.